The rows below give T cell receptor beta chains drawn from one sample of a study of post-analysis software for immune sequencing data. TCRdb reprocessed the PCR reads via MiXCR and lists one record per CDR3 protein. This table holds about 540,000 distinct CDR3 sequences, roughly 34% found once. The sequenced material came from blood. Receptors were obtained from a girl between 2 and 17 years old with multiple sclerosis. The CDR3 runs from the conserved cysteine through the conserved F or W. A D gene is named only where the DNA matches it firmly. The size of a clone is reported for some rows only, either as once, few or many, or as a class for expanded clones.

d_gene	v_gene	j_gene	abundance	CDR3nt	CDR3aa
NA	TRBV7-9	TRBJ2-7	NA	TGTGCCAGCAGCCCGCCCTGGACTGCATCCTACGAGCAGTACTTC	CASSPPWTASYEQYF
TRBD1	TRBV5-1	TRBJ2-7	NA	TGCGCCAGCAGCTTATACCCGGGACAGAGCTCCTACGAGCAGTACTTC	CASSLYPGQSSYEQYF
NA	TRBV20-1	TRBJ2-7	NA	TGCAGTGCTAGAGATGGGGAACGGGCCTACGAGCAGTACTTC	CSARDGERAYEQYF
NA	TRBV18	TRBJ2-6	few	TGTGCCAGCTCAAAAGTTCGGTCATCTGGGGCCAACGTCCTGACTTTC	CASSKVRSSGANVLTF
NA	TRBV5-1	TRBJ2-5	NA	TGCGCCAGCAGCTTGAGTAGTAGGAGCGAGGAGACCCAGTACTTC	CASSLSSRSEETQYF
NA	TRBV12-3/TRBV12-4	TRBJ2-4	few	TGTGCCAGCAGTTGGGGGGGGCCGACCAAAAACATTCAGTACTTC	CASSWGGPTKNIQYF
NA	TRBV10-3	TRBJ2-1	few	TGTGCCATCAGTGAGAGGAAGGATGAGCAGTTCTTC	CAISERKDEQFF
NA	TRBV20-1	TRBJ2-7	NA	TGCAGTGCTGGAGAATTCCAGCGAAGATACGAGCAGTACTTC	CSAGEFQRRYEQYF
NA	TRBV7-9	TRBJ1-1	once	TGTGCCAGCGATGAGAGAATCACTGAAGCTTTCTTT	CASDERITEAFF
TRBD1	TRBV12-3/TRBV12-4	TRBJ1-4	few	TGTGCCAGCAGCACCGGGACAGGGGGCAATAATGAAAAACTGTTTTTT	CASSTGTGGNNEKLFF
TRBD2	TRBV7-6	TRBJ2-1	NA	TGTGCCAGCAGCCCCCCGGCGGGGGGGCCCTACAATGGGCAGTTCTTC	CASSPPAGGPYNGQFF
NA	TRBV7-2	TRBJ2-1	once	TGTGCCAGCAGCCCAGGGGGGGGGCCGGGATCCCAGTTCTTC	CASSPGGGPGSQFF
TRBD1	TRBV7-9	TRBJ2-7	few	TGTGCCAGCAGCTCGAGGGACAGGGACCCGTACGAGCAGTACTTC	CASSSRDRDPYEQYF
NA	TRBV6-5	TRBJ2-7	few	TGTGCCAGCAATCCAAGAGGTCGGACTACCGAGCAGTACTTC	CASNPRGRTTEQYF
NA	TRBV11-2	TRBJ2-5	few	TGTGCCAGCAGCTTAGCTGCTTTCCAAGAGACCCAGTACTTC	CASSLAAFQETQYF
NA	TRBV21-1	TRBJ2-6	NA	TGTGCCATTCCGAAAGCAAAGCGAGCTGGGGCCAACGTCCTGACTTTC	CAIPKAKRAGANVLTF
NA	TRBV29-1	TRBJ1-4	NA	TGCAGCGTGAGGGCCAGCGAAAAACTGTTTTTT	CSVRASEKLFF
NA	TRBV2	TRBJ2-1	few	TGTGCCAGCAGTGTTGGGGCAGAAACGAATGAGCAGTTCTTC	CASSVGAETNEQFF
NA	TRBV29-1	TRBJ1-1	NA	TGCAGCGTTGAGGGCAAGGAAGCTTTCTTT	CSVEGKEAFF
NA	TRBV5-6	TRBJ1-6	NA	TGTGCCAGCAGCCTCCAGGGCTGGGGTTCACCCCTCCACTTT	CASSLQGWGSPLHF
NA	TRBV6-1	TRBJ1-2	NA	TGTGCCAGCAGTCCATCTCCCGAAGTGACAGGCGTATTCTATGGCTACACCTTC	CASSPSPEVTGVFYGYTF
TRBD1	TRBV20-1	TRBJ2-7	NA	TGCAGTGCTAGAGAAGGGACAGGGGGCGACGAGCAGTACTTC	CSAREGTGGDEQYF
NA	TRBV12-3/TRBV12-4	TRBJ2-1	few	TGTGCCACCCTTAGCGAGGGACGTAGTGAGCAGTTCTTC	CATLSEGRSEQFF
NA	TRBV20-1	TRBJ2-5	NA	TGCAGTGCCCCCACTAGATACCAAGAGACCCAGTACTTC	CSAPTRYQETQYF
TRBD1	TRBV7-9	TRBJ2-5	NA	TGTGCCAGCAGCTTTTGGGGACAGGGCGAAGAGACCCAGTACTTC	CASSFWGQGEETQYF
NA	TRBV4-1	TRBJ1-2	few	TGCGCCAGCAGCCAACCGCGGCAGGGTTCCGGTGGCTACACCTTC	CASSQPRQGSGGYTF
NA	TRBV12-3/TRBV12-4	TRBJ2-1	NA	TGTGCCAGCAGTTTTCGGGGAGGCCACAATGAGCAGTTCTTC	CASSFRGGHNEQFF
TRBD1	TRBV7-8	TRBJ1-2	few	TGTGCCAGCAGCTTAGGGGCAGGGGGTGGCTACACCTTC	CASSLGAGGGYTF
TRBD2	TRBV29-1	TRBJ2-1	NA	TGCAGCGTTGCCGGGACTAGCGGCCGTACAATGGGCGATGAGCAGTTCTTC	CSVAGTSGRTMGDEQFF
NA	TRBV3-1	TRBJ2-5	few	TGTGCCAGCAGCCAGGACTCCCAAGAGACCCAGTACTTC	CASSQDSQETQYF
NA	TRBV7-9	TRBJ2-5	NA	TGTGCCAGCAGCGAACGACTAGTTCGATTACAAGAGACCCAGTACTTC	CASSERLVRLQETQYF
NA	TRBV7-6	TRBJ2-6	few	TGTGCCAGCAGCGTAGACAACTCTGGGGCCAACGTCCTGACTTTC	CASSVDNSGANVLTF
TRBD2	TRBV7-2	TRBJ2-5	NA	TGTGCCAGCAGCTTGGGCGGGGGGGCGCGAGAGACCCAGTACTTC	CASSLGGGARETQYF
NA	TRBV18	TRBJ1-1	NA	TGTGCCAGCTCACGCACAGGACGGCCGGACACTGAAGCTTTCTTT	CASSRTGRPDTEAFF
TRBD1	TRBV20-1	TRBJ1-5	NA	TGCAGTGCGATGACAGGGGGCGACAATCAGCCCCAGCATTTT	CSAMTGGDNQPQHF
NA	TRBV9	TRBJ1-5	NA	TGTGCCAGCAGCGTAGGGGCGGATCCTTGGAATCAGCCCCAGCATTTT	CASSVGADPWNQPQHF
NA	TRBV12-3/TRBV12-4	TRBJ1-4	NA	TGTGCCAGCAGGCCTGGGGGGACGATTGAAAAACTGTTTTTT	CASRPGGTIEKLFF
NA	TRBV5-1	TRBJ2-1	few	TGCGCCAGCAGCTTGGGGGGAGAATTCTACAATGAGCAGTTCTTC	CASSLGGEFYNEQFF
NA	TRBV14	TRBJ2-3	NA	TGTGCCAGCAGCCCGCCGGGACCTGGAGCAGATACGCAGTATTTT	CASSPPGPGADTQYF
TRBD1	TRBV24-1	TRBJ1-2	NA	TGTGCCACCAGTGATTCCTCACAGGGGAGGTATGGCTACACCTTC	CATSDSSQGRYGYTF
NA	TRBV27	TRBJ2-5	few	TGTGCCAGCAGTTTAGGCGGGACCGAAGAGACCCAGTACTTC	CASSLGGTEETQYF
NA	TRBV18	TRBJ1-2	once	TGTGCCAGCTCAGCCCTCAGGGACGGCTACACCTTC	CASSALRDGYTF
NA	TRBV27	TRBJ2-7	few	TGTGCCACCGACCTTAAGCCGATGCGGTACTTC	CATDLKPMRYF
NA	TRBV20-1	TRBJ1-1	NA	TGCAGGGCTAGAGTGAGGGCAATTGAAGCTTTCTTT	CRARVRAIEAFF
TRBD1	TRBV10-2	TRBJ2-5	few	TGCGCCACCGCTCTCGCAGGGGGACAAGAGACCCAGTACTTC	CATALAGGQETQYF